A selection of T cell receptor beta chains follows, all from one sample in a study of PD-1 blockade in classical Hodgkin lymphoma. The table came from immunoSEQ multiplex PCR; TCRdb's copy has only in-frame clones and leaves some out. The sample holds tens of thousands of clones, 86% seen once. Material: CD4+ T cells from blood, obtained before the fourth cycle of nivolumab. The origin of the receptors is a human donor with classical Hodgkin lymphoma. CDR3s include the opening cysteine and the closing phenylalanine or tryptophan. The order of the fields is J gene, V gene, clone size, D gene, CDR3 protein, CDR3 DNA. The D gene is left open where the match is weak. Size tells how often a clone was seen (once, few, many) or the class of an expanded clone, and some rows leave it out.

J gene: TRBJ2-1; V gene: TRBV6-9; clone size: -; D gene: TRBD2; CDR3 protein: CASRSSGGAAFF; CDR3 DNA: TGTGCCAGCAGATCTAGCGGGGGGGCAGCGTTCTTC
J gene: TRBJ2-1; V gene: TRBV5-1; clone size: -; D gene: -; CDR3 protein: CASSTLDEQFF; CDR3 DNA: TGCGCCAGCAGTACCCTGGATGAGCAGTTCTTC
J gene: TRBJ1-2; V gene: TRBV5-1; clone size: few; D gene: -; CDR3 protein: CASSLDAANYGYTF; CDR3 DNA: TGCGCCAGCAGCTTGGATGCAGCTAACTATGGCTACACCTTC
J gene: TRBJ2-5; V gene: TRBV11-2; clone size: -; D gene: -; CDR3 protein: CASSLMGGMVQETQYF; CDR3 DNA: TGTGCCAGCAGCTTAATGGGCGGGATGGTCCAAGAGACCCAGTACTTC
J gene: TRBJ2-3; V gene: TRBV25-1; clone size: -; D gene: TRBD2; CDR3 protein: CASSDASGGAWATQYF; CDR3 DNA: TGTGCCAGCAGTGACGCAAGCGGGGGGGCTTGGGCTACGCAGTATTTT
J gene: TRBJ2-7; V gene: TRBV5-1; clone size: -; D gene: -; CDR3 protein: CASSLNGQSQTYEQYF; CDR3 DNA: TGCGCCAGCAGCCTAAACGGACAGTCGCAAACCTACGAGCAGTACTTC
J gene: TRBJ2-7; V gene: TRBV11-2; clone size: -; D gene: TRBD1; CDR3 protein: CASRLAGGKVGEQYF; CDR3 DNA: TGTGCCAGCAGGTTGGCAGGGGGCAAGGTCGGTGAGCAGTACTTC
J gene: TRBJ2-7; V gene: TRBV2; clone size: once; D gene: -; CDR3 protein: CASVPVYEQYF; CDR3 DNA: TGTGCCAGCGTGCCCGTATACGAGCAGTACTTC
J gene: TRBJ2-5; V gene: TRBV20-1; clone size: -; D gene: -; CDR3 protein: CSANRETQYF; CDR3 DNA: TGCAGTGCCAACCGGGAGACCCAGTACTTC
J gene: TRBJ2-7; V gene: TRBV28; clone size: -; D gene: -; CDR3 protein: CASSLTSASEQYF; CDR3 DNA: TGTGCCAGCAGTCTGACATCGGCTAGCGAGCAGTACTTC
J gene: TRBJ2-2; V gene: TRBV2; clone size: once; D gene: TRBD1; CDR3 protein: CASRTPINSGQGASTGELFF; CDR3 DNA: TGTGCCAGCAGGACACCGATCAACTCTGGACAGGGGGCTAGCACCGGGGAGCTGTTTTTT
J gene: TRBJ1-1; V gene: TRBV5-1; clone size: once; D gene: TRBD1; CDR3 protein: CASSLVNRGDTEAFF; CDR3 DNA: TGCGCCAGCAGCTTGGTTAACAGGGGGGACACTGAAGCTTTCTTT
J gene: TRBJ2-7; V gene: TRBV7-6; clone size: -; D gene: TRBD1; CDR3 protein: CASSFAGTGHEQYF; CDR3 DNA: TGTGCCAGCAGCTTCGCCGGGACAGGACACGAGCAGTACTTC
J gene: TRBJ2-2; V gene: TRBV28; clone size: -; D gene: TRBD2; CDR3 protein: CASRSRGGSGELFF; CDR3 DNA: TGTGCCAGCAGATCTCGGGGGGGTTCCGGGGAGCTGTTTTTT
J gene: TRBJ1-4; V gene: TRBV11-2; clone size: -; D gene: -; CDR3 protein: CASSLEAGGDEKLFF; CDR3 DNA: TGTGCCAGCAGCTTAGAAGCTGGGGGGGATGAAAAACTGTTTTTT
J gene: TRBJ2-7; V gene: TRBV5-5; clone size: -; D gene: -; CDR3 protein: CASSSPGISYEQYF; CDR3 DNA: TGTGCCAGCAGCTCACCAGGGATCTCCTACGAGCAGTACTTC
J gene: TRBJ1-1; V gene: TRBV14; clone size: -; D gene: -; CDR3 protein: CASSPRVLNTEAFF; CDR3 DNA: TGTGCCAGCAGCCCCCGGGTCCTGAACACTGAAGCTTTCTTT
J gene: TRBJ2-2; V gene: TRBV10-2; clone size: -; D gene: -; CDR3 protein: CASRWGRVDTGELFF; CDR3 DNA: TGCGCCAGCAGATGGGGAAGGGTGGACACCGGGGAGCTGTTTTTT
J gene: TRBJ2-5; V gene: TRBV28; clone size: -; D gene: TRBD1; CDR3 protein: CASRADRPNQETQYF; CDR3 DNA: TGTGCCAGCAGAGCGGACAGGCCGAACCAAGAGACCCAGTACTTC
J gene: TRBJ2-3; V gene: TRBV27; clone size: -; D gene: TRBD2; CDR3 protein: CASSRSIAGGVADTQYF; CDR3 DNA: TGTGCCAGCAGTCGATCAATAGCGGGAGGGGTGGCAGATACGCAGTATTTT